This T cell receptor beta chain derives from a study of cytomegalovirus exposure and HLA in healthy donors. The wider study: An earlier analysis found some 120 million unique TCR beta sequences from 150 million to 200 million T cells. General study points: Some TCR beta chains (about 170 of them) were listed as cytomegalovirus-associated. As a later analysis showed, a missense DCLRE1C variant was linked to trimming of TCR beta V- and J-genes.

Vbeta (60) and Jbeta (13) primers were used in the PCR. Using immunoSEQ multiplex PCR, the repertoire was profiled, and TCRdb retains in-frame clones only, with some absent. The sample lists 150,000 to 200,000 clones; around 75% were seen once. The donors were healthy bone marrow donors. A word on this clone: Its antigen is unknown.

Germline V lookup: CDR1 SNHLY, CDR2 FYNNEI. The CDR3 is 16 residues long. The V gene end was trimmed by 1 base and the J gene end by 2 bases; junction bases not matched to a gene: 2. The rearrangement joins TRBV2 to TRBJ2-6; 7 bases are a match to TRBD2. This sequence was found in a woman between 45 and 60 years old in good health and CMV-seronegative. Specimen: PBMCs. In DNA form, the CDR3 reads TGTGCCAGCAGTGAAGGGGGGGGGACTGGGGCCAACGTCCTGACTTTC. The encoded protein is CASSEGGGTGANVLTF.